This record looks at one T cell receptor beta chain sequence and its context. Its cognate antigen is unknown. Relative to the germline gene, one junction end is altered; a read error may explain this. This entry belongs to a study of graft-versus-host responses after intestinal transplantation. Looking at the study overall: Anti-thymocyte globulin induction preceded three to four years of tacrolimus and steroid maintenance in all recipients.

Method: immunoSEQ multiplex PCR; TCRdb's copy keeps in-frame clones and lacks some. The sample has about 100,000 clones; roughly 87% are singletons. Germline CDR1 reads SGHTS; CDR2 reads YDEGEE. This CDR3 contains 16 residues. The source material was unstimulated CD4+ T cells sorted from spleen or lymph node cells, sampled before transplant. The clonotype was recovered from a human donor who was the organ donor for an intestinal transplant. The chain employs TRBV5-8 and TRBJ2-3, with TRBD2 identical over 7 bases. As DNA, the CDR3 is TGTGCCCGCAGCGCTCCGTGGGGGGGTTTCCCAGATACGCAGTATTTT. Translation: CARSAPWGGFPDTQYF.